This entry concerns a single TCR beta chain. Its matching antigen is unknown. This entry comes from a study of cytomegalovirus exposure and HLA in healthy donors. Overall study results and limits: For cytomegalovirus status, the classifier reportedly gave diagnoses with high specificity and sensitivity. While the bulk of TCR sequences proved rare, some public TCRs turned up in many donors. The authors confirmed in vitro that a few CMV-associated chains were specific for CMV antigens.

The study drew the donors from its approximately 110-subject validation cohort, separate from the roughly 700-subject first cohort. Trimming removed 2 bases from V and 8 bases from J; junction bases left unmatched: 6. The CDR3 length is 14 residues. The germline gives CDR1 SGHAT, CDR2 FQNNGV. Some clones are missing from TCRdb's copy, which holds only in-frame ones; the method was immunoSEQ multiplex PCR. The sample includes about 310,000 clones, approximately 86% seen only once; the top ten take around 0.96%. Sequenced: PBMCs. V gene TRBV11-2 combines with J gene TRBJ2-1, with 7 bases lining up with TRBD1. The source of this sequence is a man younger than 40 in good health and CMV-seronegative. CDR3 sequence: CASSLLTGIHEQFF. CDR3 coding DNA: TGTGCCAGCAGCTTACTGACAGGGATCCATGAGCAGTTCTTC.